These 22 T cell receptor beta chains were sequenced from one sample in a study of CD8 T cells in ankylosing spondylitis. TCRdb redid the calling of the 5' RACE reads with MiXCR, one entry per CDR3 protein. Here the sample spans about 310,000 distinct CDR3 sequences, less than 25% being singletons. The sequencing input was blood, either unsorted or a sorted T cell fraction (not recorded which). The receptors shown here come from a female donor with ankylosing spondylitis or in good health (not recorded which).

This chain links TRBV6-5 with TRBJ1-3; D gene unclear. The CDR3 loop spans 16 amino acids. The germline gives CDR1 MNHEY, CDR2 SVGAGI. V lost 3 bases and J 0 bases, leaving 12 bases between the germline ends. The chain's CDR3 is CASSYPMGSSGNTIYF. CDR3 nucleotides: TGTGCCAGCAGTTATCCCATGGGCAGCTCTGGAAACACCATATATTTT.

This clonotype was observed a handful of times. This chain's CDR3 is CASTPPTGQRETDTQYF. The DNA for the CDR3 is TGTGCCAGCACCCCACCCACCGGGCAGCGGGAGACAGATACGCAGTATTTT. The chain joins TRBV6-5 to TRBJ2-3, with TRBD2 matching 8 bases. The germline CDR1 and CDR2 sequences are MNHEY and SVGAGI. The CDR3 extends over 17 amino acids. V gave up 7 bases and J gave up 3 bases; unmatched junction bases: 15.

J is TRBJ2-1 and V is TRBV10-3, with TRBD2 identical over 14 bases. Unmatched junction bases numbered 8, after V lost 3 bases and J lost 7 bases. CDR1 ENHRY and CDR2 SYGVKD come from the germline V gene. The CDR3 sequence is 17 residues long. The CDR3 DNA reads TGTGCCATCAGTGAACCGGGACTAGCGGGAGCGAGTAATGAGCAGTTCTTC. Protein: CAISEPGLAGASNEQFF.

The CDR3 is CASSWGGQGGSIQYF. The CDR3 region has the DNA TGTGCCAGCAGTTGGGGGGGACAGGGAGGGTCCATTCAGTACTTC. The V gene is TRBV27, the J gene TRBJ2-4; the match to TRBD1 covers 9 bases. The CDR3 is made up of 15 amino acids. The V gene end was trimmed by 4 bases and the J gene end by 9 bases; junction bases not matched to a gene: 10. Germline V gene data show CDR1 as MNHEY and CDR2 as SMNVEV (reference sequence).

This clonotype was counted ten times or more. The genes are TRBV20-1 and TRBJ2-7; D is undetermined. CDR3 length: 10 residues. The germline V and J ends were trimmed by 6 bases and 4 bases, with 7 bases remaining between them. Germline V CDR1 and CDR2: DFQATT, SNEGSKA (reference sequence). The DNA for the CDR3 is TGCAGTGCCCATTTATACGAGCAGTACTTC. It specifies CSAHLYEQYF.

This chain connects TRBV6-2 or TRBV6-3 to TRBJ2-7, with 8 bases matching TRBD1. The CDR3 contains 14 residues. V shed 7 bases and J 3 bases; nucleotides not matched to a gene: 8. Germline CDR1 and CDR2: MNHEY and SVGEGT. This CDR3 reads CASKWTGLGYEQYF. DNA for the CDR3: TGTGCCAGCAAGTGGACAGGGCTAGGCTACGAGCAGTACTTC.

The V gene is TRBV20-1, the J gene TRBJ2-7; D unclear. Germline loops: CDR1 DFQATT, CDR2 SNEGSKA (reference sequence). Trimming removed 6 bases at V and 4 bases at J, with 19 bases between. This CDR3 is 14 amino acids long. The CDR3 DNA reads TGCAGTGCCGCGGACCCCCTCACCCCTTACGAGCAGTACTTC. It yields the protein CSAADPLTPYEQYF.

This clonotype was seen a handful of times. The V and J genes are TRBV6-5 and TRBJ2-7, with unresolved D. V lost 0 bases and J lost 5, with 8 bases in between. Germline CDR1 reads MNHEY; CDR2 reads SVGAGI. This CDR3 comprises 13 residues. CDR3 bases: TGTGCCAGCAGTTACTCCCCAGATCACGAGCAGTACTTC. Encoded protein: CASSYSPDHEQYF.

The chain has TRBV5-1 and TRBJ2-7, with D maybe TRBD2 (5 bases). The germline CDR1 and CDR2 sequences are SGHRS and YFSETQ. V dropped 0 bases and J dropped 5 bases, with 15 bases sitting between them. The CDR3 covers 15 residues. CDR3 nucleotides: TGCGCCAGCAGCTTGGGGCCGGACTGGGCGAACGAGCAGTACTTC. It translates to CASSLGPDWANEQYF.

The V gene is TRBV7-2, the J gene TRBJ1-5, with 7 bases identical to TRBD1. V shed 2 bases, J shed 3 bases, and the junction held 4 bases outside the gene matches. CDR3 length equals 15 residues. CDR1 and CDR2 from the germline V gene are SGHTA and FQGNSA. CDR3 nucleotide sequence: TGTGCCAGCAGCTTACAGGGGGGTGACAATCAGCCCCAGCATTTT. Amino acid sequence: CASSLQGGDNQPQHF.

The chain employs TRBV7-2 and TRBJ1-2; D not certain. The CDR3 loop spans 12 amino acids. Trimming removed 5 bases from V and 5 bases from J, with 9 bases in between. CDR1 and CDR2 (germline): SGHTA, FQGNSA. CDR3 amino acids: CASSTTQYGYTF. The CDR3 region has the DNA TGTGCCAGCAGCACCACCCAGTATGGCTACACCTTC.

This clonotype has only a few counts. The CDR3 protein is CASSSSSGGSSYEQYF. The CDR3 region has the DNA TGTGCCAGCAGCTCATCTAGCGGGGGGAGCTCCTACGAGCAGTACTTC. This chain joins TRBV7-9 and TRBJ2-7; 11 nucleotides match TRBD2. Germline CDR1 and CDR2: SEHNR and FQNEAQ (reference sequence). This CDR3 contains 16 residues. V lost 4 bases to trimming and J lost 0 bases; unmatched junction nucleotides: 5. Combining the CDR3 with reference TRBV7-9 and TRBJ2-7 gives the whole variable domain DTGVSQNPRHKITKRGQNVTFRCDPISEHNRLYWYRQTLGQGPEFLTYFQNEAQLEKSRLLSDRFSAERPKGSFSTLEIQRTEQGDSAMYLCASSSSSGGSSYEQYFGPGTRLTVT.

The rearrangement joins TRBV10-3 to TRBJ1-5, with 7 bases that match TRBD1. This CDR3 spans 16 amino acids. Germline loops: CDR1 ENHRY, CDR2 SYGVKD. The V gene end was trimmed by 3 bases and the J gene end by 2 bases; junction bases not matched to a gene: 7. The CDR3 DNA reads TGTGCCATCAGTGATTCGGGGACAGTTGGCAATCAGCCCCAGCATTTT. As protein: CAISDSGTVGNQPQHF.

This chain connects TRBV7-2 to TRBJ2-5; 12 nucleotides match TRBD2. CDR3 size: 17 residues. The junction had 7 bases not matched to a gene; V was cut back by 3 bases and J by 2 bases. Germline V CDR1 and CDR2: SGHTA, FQGNSA. The CDR3 region is CASSFGAGLAGQETQYF. As DNA, the CDR3 is TGTGCCAGCAGCTTTGGGGCTGGACTAGCGGGGCAAGAGACCCAGTACTTC.

V gene TRBV5-5 combines with J gene TRBJ2-7; D remains ambiguous. The CDR3 is made up of 12 amino acids. Trimming pared 6 bases from V and 3 bases from J, leaving 10 bases between. Germline V gives CDR1 SGHKS, CDR2 YYEKEE (reference sequence). The CDR3 coding sequence is TGTGCCAGCACCCCGGAAAACTACGAGCAGTACTTC. This gives the protein CASTPENYEQYF. The complete variable domain, with remaining parts taken from reference TRBV5-5 and TRBJ2-7, reads DAGVTQSPTHLIKTRGQQVTLRCSPISGHKSVSWYQQVLGQGPQFIFQYYEKEERGRGNFPDRFSARQFPNYSSELNVNALLLGDSALYLCASTPENYEQYFGPGTRLTVT.

This chain connects TRBV18 to TRBJ2-2, with TRBD2 matching 8 bases. The CDR3 loop spans 16 amino acids. Germline V gene data show CDR1 as KGHSH and CDR2 as LQKENI. V was pared by 2 bases and J by 3 bases, with 5 bases of the junction left unmatched. CDR3 sequence reads: CASSPRRGLDTGELFF. CDR3 DNA sequence: TGTGCCAGCTCACCAAGGAGGGGACTAGACACCGGGGAGCTGTTTTTT.

The rearrangement joins TRBV20-1 to TRBJ2-3; 7 bases align to TRBD2. The CDR3 has 16 residues. After removal of 6 bases from V and 1 base from J, the junction contained 13 bases not matched to a gene. Germline V CDR1 and CDR2: DFQATT, SNEGSKA (reference sequence). The CDR3 loop reads CSAEGGTQSGTDTQYF. CDR3 in DNA: TGCAGTGCGGAGGGAGGGACTCAATCTGGCACAGATACGCAGTATTTT.

The V gene is TRBV7-2, the J gene TRBJ2-1, with D perhaps matching TRBD2 (5 bases). Trimming stripped 2 bases from V and 0 bases from J, with 11 bases between. Germline CDR1 reads SGHTA; CDR2 reads FQGNSA. CDR3 size: 16 residues. The CDR3 nucleotides are TGTGCCAGCAGCTTATTTCTAGCCTCCTCCTACAATGAGCAGTTCTTC. Its protein is CASSLFLASSYNEQFF.

The chain recombines TRBV10-3 with TRBJ2-7; maybe TRBD2 (7 bases). The CDR3 is 14 residues long. Trimming cost V 8 bases and J 3 bases, with 17 bases left between them. Germline V gives CDR1 ENHRY, CDR2 SYGVKD. The DNA for the CDR3 is TGTGCCATCGGGAGGGGGGAGTATAGCTACGAGCAGTACTTC. It codes for CAIGRGEYSYEQYF.

This clonotype was recorded many times. The V gene is TRBV20-1, the J gene TRBJ2-1; TRBD2 agrees at 9 bases. The CDR3 contains 13 residues. The germline CDR1 and CDR2 sequences are DFQATT and SNEGSKA (reference sequence). V lost 1 base and J lost 7; bases outside the gene matches: 2. The CDR3, as DNA: TGCAGTGCTAGAGGGGGACTAGCTAATGAGCAGTTCTTC. The encoded protein is CSARGGLANEQFF.

This clonotype was seen at least ten times. CDR3 loop: CSVGRVTYGYTF. CDR3 nucleotides: TGCAGCGTTGGCCGGGTTACCTATGGCTACACCTTC. The chain carries TRBV29-1 and TRBJ1-2; D call uncertain. Germline V gives CDR1 SQVTM, CDR2 ANQGSEA. The ends were cut back, 4 bases at V and 4 bases at J, with 10 bases in the middle. CDR3 length: 12 residues.

This chain joins TRBV5-1 and TRBJ2-1, with D tentatively TRBD2 (6 bases). There are 15 residues in the CDR3. Germline values: CDR1 SGHRS, CDR2 YFSETQ. Deletions cut 4 bases from V and 6 bases from J, with 17 bases between. CDR3 in DNA: TGCGCCAGCAGCCTAGGTGGCGGGACCGGCAATGAGCAGTTCTTC. Encoded protein: CASSLGGGTGNEQFF.